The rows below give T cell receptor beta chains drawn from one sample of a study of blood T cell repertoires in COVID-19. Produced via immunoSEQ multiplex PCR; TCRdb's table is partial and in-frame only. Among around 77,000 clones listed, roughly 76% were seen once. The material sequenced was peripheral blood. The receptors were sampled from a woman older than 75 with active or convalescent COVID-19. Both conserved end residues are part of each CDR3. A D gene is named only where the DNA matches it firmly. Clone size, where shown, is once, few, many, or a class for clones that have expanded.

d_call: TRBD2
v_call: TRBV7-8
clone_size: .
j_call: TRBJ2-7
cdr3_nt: TGTGCCAGCAGCCCGAGGACTAGCGCGGGGGGGGAGCAGTACTTC
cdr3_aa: CASSPRTSAGGEQYF

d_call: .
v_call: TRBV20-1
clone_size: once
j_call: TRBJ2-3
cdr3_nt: TGCAGTGCTACAGTGATAGATACGCAGTATTTT
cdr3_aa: CSATVIDTQYF

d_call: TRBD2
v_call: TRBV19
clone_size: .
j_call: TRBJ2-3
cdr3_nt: TGTGCCAGTAGACCCGACCGCCGACTAGCGGGCCCCACAGATACGCAGTATTTT
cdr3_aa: CASRPDRRLAGPTDTQYF

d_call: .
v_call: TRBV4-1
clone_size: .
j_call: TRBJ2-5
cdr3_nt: TGCGCCAGCAGCCAAGGGGCGAGAGGGAATTCAGAGACCCAGTACTTC
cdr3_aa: CASSQGARGNSETQYF

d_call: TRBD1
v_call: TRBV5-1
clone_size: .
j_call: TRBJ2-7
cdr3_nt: TGCGCCAGCAGCTTGGACTGGCGGACAGGGCTGTACGAGCAGTACTTC
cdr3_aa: CASSLDWRTGLYEQYF

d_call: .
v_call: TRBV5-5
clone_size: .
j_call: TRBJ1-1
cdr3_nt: TGTGCCAGCAGCCCCCCGAGAGGGACTGAAGCTTTCTTT
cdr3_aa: CASSPPRGTEAFF

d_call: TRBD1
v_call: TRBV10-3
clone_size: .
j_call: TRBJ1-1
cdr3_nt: TGTGCCATCAGAGATACTCCGGGACAGGGTCTCACTGAAGCTTTCTTT
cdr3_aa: CAIRDTPGQGLTEAFF

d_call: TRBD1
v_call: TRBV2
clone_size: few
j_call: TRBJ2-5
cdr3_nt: TGTGCCAGCAGTGAAGCGGGACAGGGGAGGCAAGAGACCCAGTACTTC
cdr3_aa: CASSEAGQGRQETQYF

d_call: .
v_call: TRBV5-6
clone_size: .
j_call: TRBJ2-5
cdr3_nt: TGTGCCAGCAGCGCCGGGGTGGAGACCCAGTACTTC
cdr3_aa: CASSAGVETQYF

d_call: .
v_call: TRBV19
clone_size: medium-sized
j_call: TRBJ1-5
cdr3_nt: TGTGCCAGTAGTAGCGGGGTCTCCAAGCTTTACAATCAGCCCCAGCATTTT
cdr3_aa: CASSSGVSKLYNQPQHF

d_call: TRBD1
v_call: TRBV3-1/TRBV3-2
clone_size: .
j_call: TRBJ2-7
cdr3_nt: TGTGCCAGCAGCCAAGAAGGGACAGCTGTCGAGCAGTACTTC
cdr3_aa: CASSQEGTAVEQYF

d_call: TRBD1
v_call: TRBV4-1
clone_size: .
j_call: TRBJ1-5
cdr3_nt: TGCGCCAGCAGCCAAGATGGTGGGACAGTCAGAAATCAGCCCCAGCATTTT
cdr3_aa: CASSQDGGTVRNQPQHF

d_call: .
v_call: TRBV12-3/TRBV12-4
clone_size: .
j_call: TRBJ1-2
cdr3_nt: TGTGCCAGCAGTTGGGGCAGCTATGGCTACACCTTC
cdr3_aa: CASSWGSYGYTF

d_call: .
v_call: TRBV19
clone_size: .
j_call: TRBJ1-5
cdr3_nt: TGTGCCAGTAGTCCCGCGACGGGTAGCAATCAGCCCCAGCATTTT
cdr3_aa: CASSPATGSNQPQHF

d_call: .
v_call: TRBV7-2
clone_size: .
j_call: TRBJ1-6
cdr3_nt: TGTGCCAGCAGCTCCCAGGGTTTTGGGAATTCACCCCTCCACTTT
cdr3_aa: CASSSQGFGNSPLHF

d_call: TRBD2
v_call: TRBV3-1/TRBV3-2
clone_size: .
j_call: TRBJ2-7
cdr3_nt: TGTGCCAGCAGCCCCAGCGGGGGTCGCGAGCAGTACTTC
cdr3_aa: CASSPSGGREQYF

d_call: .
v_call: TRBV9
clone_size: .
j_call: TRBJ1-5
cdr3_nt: TGTGCCAGCAGCGTAGGAGGGATAGACAATCAGCCCCAGCATTTT
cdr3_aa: CASSVGGIDNQPQHF

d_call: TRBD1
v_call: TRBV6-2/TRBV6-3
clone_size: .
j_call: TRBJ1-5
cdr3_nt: TGTGCCAGCAGTTGGACAGGGGGAACTCAGCCCCAGCATTTT
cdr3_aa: CASSWTGGTQPQHF